This T cell receptor beta chain derives from a study of blood T cell repertoires in COVID-19. Study information: PBMCs, B-cell-depleted T cells, or T cells provided the cDNA or gDNA that made up the material.

The table came from immunoSEQ multiplex PCR; TCRdb's copy has only in-frame clones and leaves some out. The sample has some 250,000 clones; over 70% are singletons. The CDR3 is made up of 21 amino acids. Per germline, CDR1 LGHNT and CDR2 FRNRAP. With 2 bases clipped from V and 0 bases from J, the junction kept 14 bases outside the gene matches. The sample consisted of peripheral blood. The chain joins TRBV12-5 to TRBJ2-1, with 12 bases lining up with TRBD2. The sequence was obtained from a woman older than 75 with acute or convalescent COVID-19. CDR3 region: CASGLRLGGLAGGSSYNEQFF. The CDR3 nucleotides read TGTGCTAGTGGTTTGCGGCTGGGGGGGCTAGCGGGAGGGAGCTCCTACAATGAGCAGTTCTTC.